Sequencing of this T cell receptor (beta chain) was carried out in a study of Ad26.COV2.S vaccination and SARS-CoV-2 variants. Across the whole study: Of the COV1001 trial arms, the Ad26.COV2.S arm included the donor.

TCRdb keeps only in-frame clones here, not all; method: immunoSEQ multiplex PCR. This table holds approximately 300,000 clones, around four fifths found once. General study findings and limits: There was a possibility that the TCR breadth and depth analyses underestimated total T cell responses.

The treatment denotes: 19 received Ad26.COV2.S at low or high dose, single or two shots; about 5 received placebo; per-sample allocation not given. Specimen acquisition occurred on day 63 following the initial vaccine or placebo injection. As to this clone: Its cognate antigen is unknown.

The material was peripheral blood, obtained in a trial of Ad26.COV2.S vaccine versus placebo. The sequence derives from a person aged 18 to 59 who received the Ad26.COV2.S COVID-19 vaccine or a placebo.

CDR3 residues: CASSPPGRRLYGYTF. For the CDR3, the DNA is TGTGCCAGCAGTCCACCGGGACGCAGACTCTATGGCTACACCTTC. The chain joins TRBV6-5 to TRBJ1-2; D possibly corresponds to TRBD1 (5 bases). CDR3 length: 15 amino acids. V gave up 5 bases and J gave up 4 bases, with 17 bases separating them. Per the germline V gene, CDR1 is MNHEY and CDR2 is SVGAGI.